This T cell receptor beta chain originates from a study of shared clonotypes between healthy human individuals. Study-level results: All-four-donor shared clonotypes had higher generation probabilities than non-shared clonotypes did. The low donor count limited represented genetic and exposure-history diversity.

Germline loops: CDR1 SGDLS, CDR2 YYNGEE. This CDR3 has 17 amino acids. The V end was cut by 4 bases, the J end by 0 bases, with 17 bases between. As regards this clone: Its specificity is not known.

Across several immunoSEQ plates, the genomic DNA of each subset was split evenly. Original handling: ImmunoSEQ yielded junction-only sequences lacking quality scores, so filtering differed. The method was immunoSEQ multiplex PCR; TCRdb's version includes in-frame clones alone and lacks a portion of them. Clone size and the V and J calls come from that table; the DNA yielded D and trimming. The data show some 500,000 clones, with 95% to 97% seen just once and roughly 0.06% held by the top ten. The chain joins TRBV9 to TRBJ2-4; D is perhaps TRBD1 (5 bases). The sample consisted of naive CD4+ T cells sorted from blood. Noted subset: CD45RA+ positively selected. This clonotype originated in a woman aged 25 to 45 in good health. The CDR3 loop reads CASSSHPDTLAKNIQYF. The DNA for the CDR3 is TGTGCCAGCAGCTCGCACCCGGACACCCTAGCCAAAAACATTCAGTACTTC.